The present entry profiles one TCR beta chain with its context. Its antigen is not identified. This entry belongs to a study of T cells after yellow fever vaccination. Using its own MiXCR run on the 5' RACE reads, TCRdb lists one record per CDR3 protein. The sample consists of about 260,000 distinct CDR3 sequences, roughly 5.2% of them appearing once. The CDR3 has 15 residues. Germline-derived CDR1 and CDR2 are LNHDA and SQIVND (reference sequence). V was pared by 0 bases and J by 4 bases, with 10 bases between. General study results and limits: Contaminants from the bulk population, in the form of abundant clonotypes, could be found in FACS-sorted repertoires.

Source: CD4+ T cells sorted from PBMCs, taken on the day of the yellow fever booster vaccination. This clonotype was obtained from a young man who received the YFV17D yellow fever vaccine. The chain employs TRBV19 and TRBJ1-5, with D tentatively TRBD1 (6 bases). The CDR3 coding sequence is TGTGCCAGTAGTATAGACGTGACAGGTAATCAGCCCCAGCATTTT. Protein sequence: CASSIDVTGNQPQHF.